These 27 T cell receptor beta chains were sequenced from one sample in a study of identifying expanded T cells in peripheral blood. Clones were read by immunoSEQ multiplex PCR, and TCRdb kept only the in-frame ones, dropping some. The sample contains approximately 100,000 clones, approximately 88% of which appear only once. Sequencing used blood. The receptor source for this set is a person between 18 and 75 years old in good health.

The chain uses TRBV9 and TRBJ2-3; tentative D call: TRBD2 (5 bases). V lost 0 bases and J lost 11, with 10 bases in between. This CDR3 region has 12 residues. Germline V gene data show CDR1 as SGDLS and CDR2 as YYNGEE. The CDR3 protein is CASSVADLVQYF. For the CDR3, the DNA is TGTGCCAGCAGCGTAGCGGACTTGGTGCAGTATTTT.

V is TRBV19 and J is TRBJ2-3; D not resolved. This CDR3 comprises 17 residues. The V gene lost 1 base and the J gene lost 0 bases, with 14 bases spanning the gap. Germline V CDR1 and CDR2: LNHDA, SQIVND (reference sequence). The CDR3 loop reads CASSIVRRQRSTDTQYF. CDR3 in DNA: TGTGCCAGTAGTATAGTTAGAAGGCAGCGAAGCACAGATACGCAGTATTTT.

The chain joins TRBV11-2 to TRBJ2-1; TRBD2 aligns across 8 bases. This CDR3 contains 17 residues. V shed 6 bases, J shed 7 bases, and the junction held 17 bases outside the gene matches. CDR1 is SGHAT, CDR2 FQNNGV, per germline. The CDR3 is CASRDHIWAGGRNEQFF. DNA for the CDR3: TGTGCCAGCAGGGACCACATTTGGGCGGGGGGTAGGAATGAGCAGTTCTTC.

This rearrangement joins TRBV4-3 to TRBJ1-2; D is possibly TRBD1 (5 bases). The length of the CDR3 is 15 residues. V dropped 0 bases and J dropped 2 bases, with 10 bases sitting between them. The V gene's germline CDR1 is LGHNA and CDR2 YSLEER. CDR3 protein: CASSQEARENYGYTF. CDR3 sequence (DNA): TGCGCCAGCAGCCAAGAGGCCAGGGAGAACTATGGCTACACCTTC.

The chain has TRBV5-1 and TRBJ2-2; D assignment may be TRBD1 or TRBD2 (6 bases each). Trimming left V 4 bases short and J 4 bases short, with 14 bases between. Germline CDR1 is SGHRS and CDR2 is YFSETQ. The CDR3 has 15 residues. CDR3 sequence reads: CASSPTGAGTGELFF. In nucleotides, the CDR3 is TGCGCCAGCAGCCCCACGGGGGCGGGCACCGGGGAGCTGTTTTTT.

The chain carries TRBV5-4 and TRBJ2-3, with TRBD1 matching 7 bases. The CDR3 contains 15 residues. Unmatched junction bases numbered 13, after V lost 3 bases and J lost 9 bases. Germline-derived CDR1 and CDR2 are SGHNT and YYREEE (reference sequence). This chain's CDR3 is CASSSRRTGAVTQYF. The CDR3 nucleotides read TGTGCCAGCAGCTCACGGAGAACAGGGGCCGTGACGCAGTATTTT. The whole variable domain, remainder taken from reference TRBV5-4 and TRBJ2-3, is ETGVTQSPTHLIKTRGQQVTLRCSSQSGHNTVSWYQQALGQGPQFIFQYYREEENGRGNFPPRFSGLQFPNYSSELNVNALELDDSALYLCASSSRRTGAVTQYFGPGTRLTVL.

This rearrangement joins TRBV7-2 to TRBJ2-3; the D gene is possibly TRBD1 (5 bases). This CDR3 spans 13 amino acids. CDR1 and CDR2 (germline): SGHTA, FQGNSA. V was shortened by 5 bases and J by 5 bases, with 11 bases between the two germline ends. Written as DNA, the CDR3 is TGTGCCAGCAGCATTAATCAGGGAGATACGCAGTATTTT. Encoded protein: CASSINQGDTQYF.

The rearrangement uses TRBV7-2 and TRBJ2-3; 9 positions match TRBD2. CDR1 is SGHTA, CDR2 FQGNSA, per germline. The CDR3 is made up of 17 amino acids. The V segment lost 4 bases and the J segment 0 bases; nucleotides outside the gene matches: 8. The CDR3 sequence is CASSSPPLAGSTDTQYF. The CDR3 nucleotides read TGTGCCAGCAGCTCGCCCCCACTAGCGGGTAGCACAGATACGCAGTATTTT.

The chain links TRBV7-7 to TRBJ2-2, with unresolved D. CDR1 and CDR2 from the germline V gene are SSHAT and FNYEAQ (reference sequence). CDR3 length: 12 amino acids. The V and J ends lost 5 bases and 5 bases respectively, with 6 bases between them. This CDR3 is CASSTGTGELFF. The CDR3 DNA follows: TGTGCCAGCAGCACCGGGACCGGGGAGCTGTTTTTT.

CDR3 in amino acids: CASSLAPTDNEQFF. CDR3 DNA sequence: TGTGCCAGCAGCTTAGCCCCGACGGACAATGAGCAGTTCTTC. The chain combines TRBV7-8 with TRBJ2-1; D unresolved. CDR3 length equals 14 residues. V was shortened by 0 bases and J by 5 bases, with 8 bases between the two germline ends. Germline CDR1 SGHVS, CDR2 FQNEAQ.

DNA of the CDR3: TGTGCCAGTAGTCTTGGGTGGGAGACCCAGTACTTC. Translating gives CASSLGWETQYF. This rearrangement joins TRBV19 to TRBJ2-5; the D is unclear. V lost 5 bases to trimming and J lost 5 bases, with 9 bases between them. This CDR3 region has 12 residues. Germline V lookup: CDR1 LNHDA, CDR2 SQIVND (reference sequence).

CDR3 DNA sequence: TGTGCCAGCAGCCGCTTCCTACGTACCGGGGAGCTGTTTTTT. Amino acid sequence: CASSRFLRTGELFF. The chain uses TRBV5-6 and TRBJ2-2; the D is unclear. Germline V gene data show CDR1 as SGHDT and CDR2 as YYEEEE. V lost 4 bases and J lost 5, with 12 bases in between. The CDR3 extends over 14 amino acids.

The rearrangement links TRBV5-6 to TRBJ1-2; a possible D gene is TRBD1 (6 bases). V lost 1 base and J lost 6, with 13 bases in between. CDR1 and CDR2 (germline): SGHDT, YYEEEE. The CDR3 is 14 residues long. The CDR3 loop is CASSLSTGGDGYTF. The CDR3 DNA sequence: TGTGCCAGCAGCTTGTCGACAGGTGGTGATGGCTACACCTTC.

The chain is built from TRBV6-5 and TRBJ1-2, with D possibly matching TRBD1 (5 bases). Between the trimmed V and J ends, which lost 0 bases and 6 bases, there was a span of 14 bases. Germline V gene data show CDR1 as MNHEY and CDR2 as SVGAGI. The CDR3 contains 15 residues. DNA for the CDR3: TGTGCCAGCAGTTACTCGCTAGGGGCCGGGGATGGCTACACCTTC. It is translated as CASSYSLGAGDGYTF.

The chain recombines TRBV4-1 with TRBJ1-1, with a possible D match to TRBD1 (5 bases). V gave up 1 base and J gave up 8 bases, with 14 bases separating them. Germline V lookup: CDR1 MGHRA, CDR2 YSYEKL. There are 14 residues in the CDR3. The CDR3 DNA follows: TGCGCCAGCAGCCAAGGGAGGGTCGGGGGGGAAGCTTTCTTT. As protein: CASSQGRVGGEAFF.

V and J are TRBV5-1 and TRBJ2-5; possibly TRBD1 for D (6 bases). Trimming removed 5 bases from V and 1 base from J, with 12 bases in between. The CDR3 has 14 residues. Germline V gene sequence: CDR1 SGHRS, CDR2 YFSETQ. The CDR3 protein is CASSSQGSQETQYF. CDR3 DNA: TGCGCCAGCAGTTCTCAGGGGAGCCAAGAGACCCAGTACTTC.

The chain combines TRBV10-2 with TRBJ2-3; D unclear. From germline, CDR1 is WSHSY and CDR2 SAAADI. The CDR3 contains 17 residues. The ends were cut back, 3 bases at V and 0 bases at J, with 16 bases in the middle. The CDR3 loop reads CASSDALGTGSTDTQYF. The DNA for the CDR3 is TGCGCCAGCAGTGATGCCCTCGGTACCGGTAGCACAGATACGCAGTATTTT.

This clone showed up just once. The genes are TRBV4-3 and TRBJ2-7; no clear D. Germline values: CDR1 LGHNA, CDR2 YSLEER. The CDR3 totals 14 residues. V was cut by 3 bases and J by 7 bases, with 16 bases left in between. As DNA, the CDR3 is TGCGCCAGCAGCCATGACATGATATTACGAGAGCAGTACTTC. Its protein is CASSHDMILREQYF.

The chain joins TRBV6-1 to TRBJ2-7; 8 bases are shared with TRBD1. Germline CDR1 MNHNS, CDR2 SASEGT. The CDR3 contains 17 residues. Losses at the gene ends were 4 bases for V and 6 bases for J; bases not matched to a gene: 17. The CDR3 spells CASSARGTGSLSVEQYF. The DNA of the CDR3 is TGTGCCAGCAGTGCCCGAGGGACAGGTTCCCTCTCGGTCGAGCAGTACTTC.

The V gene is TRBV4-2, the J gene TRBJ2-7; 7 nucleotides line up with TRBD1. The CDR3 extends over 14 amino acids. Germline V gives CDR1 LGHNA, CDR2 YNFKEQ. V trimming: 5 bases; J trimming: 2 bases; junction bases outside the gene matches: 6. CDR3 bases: TGTGCCAGCAGCTCGGACAGGATTGCCTACGAGCAGTACTTC. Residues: CASSSDRIAYEQYF.

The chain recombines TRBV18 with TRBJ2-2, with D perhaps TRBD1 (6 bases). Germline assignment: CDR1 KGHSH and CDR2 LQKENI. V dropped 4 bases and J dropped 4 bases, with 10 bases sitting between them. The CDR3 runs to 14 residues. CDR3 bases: TGTGCCAGCTCACGTGGGACACCCACCGGGGAGCTGTTTTTT. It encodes CASSRGTPTGELFF. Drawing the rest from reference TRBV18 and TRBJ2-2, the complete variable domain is NAGVMQNPRHLVRRRGQEARLRCSPMKGHSHVYWYRQLPEEGLKFMVYLQKENIIDESGMPKERFSAEFPKEGPSILRIQQVVRGDSAAYFCASSRGTPTGELFFGEGSRLTVL.

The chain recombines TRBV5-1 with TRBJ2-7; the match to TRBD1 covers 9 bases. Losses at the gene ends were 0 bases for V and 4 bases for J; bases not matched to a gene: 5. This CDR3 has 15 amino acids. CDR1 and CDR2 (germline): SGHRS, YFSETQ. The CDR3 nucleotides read TGCGCCAGCAGCTTGGTGACAGGGGGAGGGTACGAGCAGTACTTC. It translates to CASSLVTGGGYEQYF.

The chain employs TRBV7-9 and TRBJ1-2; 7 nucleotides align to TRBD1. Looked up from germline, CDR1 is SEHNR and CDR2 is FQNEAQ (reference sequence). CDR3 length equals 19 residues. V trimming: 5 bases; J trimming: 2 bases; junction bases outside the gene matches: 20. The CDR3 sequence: CASSPAQQGYLHQNYGYTF. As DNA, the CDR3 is TGTGCCAGCAGCCCAGCACAACAGGGGTATCTCCACCAGAACTATGGCTACACCTTC.

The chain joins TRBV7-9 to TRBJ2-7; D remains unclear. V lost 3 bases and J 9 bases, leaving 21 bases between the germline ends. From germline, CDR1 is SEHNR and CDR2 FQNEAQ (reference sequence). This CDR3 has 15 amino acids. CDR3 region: CASSFLDRRLIGQYF. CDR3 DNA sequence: TGTGCCAGCAGCTTTTTAGACCGACGTCTCATAGGGCAGTACTTC.

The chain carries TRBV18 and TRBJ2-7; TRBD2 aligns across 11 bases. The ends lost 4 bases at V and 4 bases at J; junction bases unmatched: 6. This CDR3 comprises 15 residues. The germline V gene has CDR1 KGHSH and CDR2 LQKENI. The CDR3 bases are TGTGCCAGCTCACAACTAGCGGGGGATCAGTACGAGCAGTACTTC. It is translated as CASSQLAGDQYEQYF.

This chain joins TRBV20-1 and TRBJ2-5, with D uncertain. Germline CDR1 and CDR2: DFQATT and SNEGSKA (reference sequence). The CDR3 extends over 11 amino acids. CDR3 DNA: TGCAGCCCTGAGCGCAGGGAGACCCAGTACTTC. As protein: CSPERRETQYF.

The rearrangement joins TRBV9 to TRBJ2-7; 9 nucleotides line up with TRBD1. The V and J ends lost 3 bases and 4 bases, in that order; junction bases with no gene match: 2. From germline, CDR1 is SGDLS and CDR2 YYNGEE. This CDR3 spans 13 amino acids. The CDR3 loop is CASSDGQGYEQYF. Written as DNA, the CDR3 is TGTGCCAGCAGCGATGGACAGGGGTACGAGCAGTACTTC.